These 23 T cell receptor beta chains were all obtained from the same sample, sequenced in a study of shared clonotypes between healthy human individuals (TCRdb year 2020). Preparation of the library involved the immunoSEQ multiplex PCR assay. TCRdb took over this immuneACCESS table, retaining in-frame rearrangements with V and J assigned. Such tables are incomplete; in checked studies, under half of the missing clones stem from an unresolved V gene, and the remainder is unexplained. The sample contains 1 million to 1.3 million clones, about four fifths of them found a single time. The top ten clonotypes cover roughly 0.57% of the sample. Sequenced sample: memory CD4+ T cells from PBMCs. The sample's cell subset or site label, in plain terms: CD45RA-negative fraction. These receptors were obtained from a young man in good health. Some clones in this sample may be carry-over from other donors' samples.

Worth noting for this clone: The sample holds other DNA sequences that translate to the same CDR3. The rearrangement links TRBV28 to TRBJ2-3; the D is unclear. Germline CDR1 and CDR2: MDHEN and SYDVKM. Trimming removed 8 bases from V and 0 bases from J, with 6 bases in between. The CDR3 is 12 amino acids. The CDR3: CASRSSTDTQYF. The CDR3 DNA is TGTGCCAGCCGATCTAGCACAGATACGCAGTATTTT.

The CDR3 region has the DNA TGCAGCGCCCAGGGGACAGTTCAATATGGCTACACCTTC. As protein: CSAQGTVQYGYTF. This sequence joins TRBV29-1 and TRBJ1-2, with TRBD1 identical over 7 bases. From germline, CDR1 is SQVTM and CDR2 ANQGSEA. The length of the CDR3 is 13 residues. V shed 7 bases, J shed 5 bases, and the junction held 10 bases outside the gene matches.

V usage is TRBV5-1 and J usage is TRBJ2-2; TRBD2 aligns across 9 bases. The germline V gene has CDR1 SGHRS and CDR2 YFSETQ. The CDR3 totals 16 residues. V dropped 4 bases and J dropped 0; count of bases not matched to a gene: 4. The CDR3 sequence: CASSETSGANTGELFF. The CDR3 DNA reads as TGCGCCAGCAGCGAGACTAGCGGAGCGAACACCGGGGAGCTGTTTTTT. The variable domain in full, with the rest retrieved from reference TRBV5-1 and TRBJ2-2, is KAGVTQTPRYLIKTRGQQVTLSCSPISGHRSVSWYQQTPGQGLQFLFEYFSETQRNKGNFPGRFSGRQFSNSRSEMNVSTLELGDSALYLCASSETSGANTGELFFGEGSRLTVL.

V and J are TRBV29-1 and TRBJ1-4; possibly TRBD1 for D (6 bases). The germline V and J ends were trimmed by 6 bases and 5 bases, with 10 bases remaining between them. The CDR3 runs to 12 residues. In germline, CDR1 is SQVTM, CDR2 ANQGSEA. This chain's CDR3 is CSVRTENEKLFF. The CDR3 bases are TGCAGCGTAAGGACAGAAAATGAAAAACTGTTTTTT.

There are a few counts of this clone. Other nucleotide sequences in the sample specify the same CDR3. The genes are TRBV2 and TRBJ2-5, with unresolved D. V shed 7 bases and J shed 0 bases, with 3 bases lying between them. The CDR3 length is 11 residues. Germline V lookup: CDR1 SNHLY, CDR2 FYNNEI. CDR3 sequence: CASKYQETQYF. In DNA, the CDR3 is TGTGCCAGCAAGTACCAAGAGACCCAGTACTTC.

The chain has TRBV2 and TRBJ2-5, with TRBD1 matching 7 bases. From germline, CDR1 is SNHLY and CDR2 FYNNEI. V gave up 8 bases and J gave up 4 bases; unmatched junction bases: 4. This CDR3 contains 12 residues. In DNA, the CDR3 is TGTGCCAGCGGGGACAGATTAGAGACCCAGTACTTC. This codes for CASGDRLETQYF.

The chain combines TRBV7-2 with TRBJ1-5; 8 bases fit TRBD1. Germline V gene sequence: CDR1 SGHTA, CDR2 FQGNSA. The CDR3 consists of 16 residues. The J segment lost 2 bases and the V segment lost 3 bases, leaving 6 bases of the junction unmatched. As DNA, the CDR3 is TGTGCCAGCAGCTTGACAGGGGCCCCCCGCAATCAGCCCCAGCATTTT. It translates to CASSLTGAPRNQPQHF. The full variable domain, rest sourced from reference TRBV7-2 and TRBJ1-5, is GAGVSQSPSNKVTEKGKDVELRCDPISGHTALYWYRQSLGQGLEFLIYFQGNSAPDKSGLPSDRFSAERTGGSVSTLTIQRTQQEDSAVYLCASSLTGAPRNQPQHFGDGTRLSIL.

The J gene is TRBJ1-1, the V gene TRBV5-1, with a weak D call TRBD1 (6 bases). CDR1 is SGHRS, CDR2 YFSETQ, per germline. This CDR3 is 14 amino acids long. With 2 bases removed from V and 1 base from J, the gap between germline ends came to 9 bases. The CDR3 coding sequence is TGCGCCAGCAGCTTACAGACAGGGAACACTGAAGCTTTCTTT. Amino acids: CASSLQTGNTEAFF.

The chain links TRBV28 to TRBJ1-5, with TRBD1 matching over 8 bases. There are 16 residues in the CDR3. The germline V gene encodes CDR1 MDHEN and CDR2 SYDVKM. V was pared by 5 bases and J by 5 bases, with 11 bases of the junction left unmatched. CDR3 DNA: TGTGCCAGCAGTCCACGCGTGGGACAGGTGTATCAGCCCCAGCATTTT. This sequence encodes CASSPRVGQVYQPQHF.

As regards this clone: The same CDR3 arises from other DNA sequences in this sample as well. This chain uses TRBV6-6 with TRBJ2-7, with a tentative D call TRBD1 (6 bases). Germline V gene sequence: CDR1 MNHNY, CDR2 SVGAGI (reference sequence). The CDR3 has 14 residues. The germline V and J ends were trimmed by 0 bases and 1 base, with 7 bases remaining between them. CDR3 region: CASSYSQGSYEQYF. The CDR3 region has the DNA TGTGCCAGCAGTTACTCACAGGGTTCCTACGAGCAGTACTTC.

Note on this clone: The same CDR3 arises from other DNA sequences in this sample as well. This chain uses TRBV7-3 with TRBJ2-2; 9 bases align to TRBD2. V dropped 1 base and J dropped 6; count of bases not matched to a gene: 3. Germline V gives CDR1 SGHTA, CDR2 FQGTGA. This CDR3 region has 15 residues. The CDR3 DNA follows: TGTGCCAGCAGCTTAAGCGGGAGGGCCTCCGGGGAGCTGTTTTTT. It is translated as CASSLSGRASGELFF.

This clone appeared once. The chain has TRBV5-1 and TRBJ2-1, with D maybe TRBD2 (5 bases). With 0 bases removed from V and 7 bases from J, the gap between germline ends came to 11 bases. CDR3 length: 14 amino acids. Germline V gene sequence: CDR1 SGHRS, CDR2 YFSETQ. In DNA form, the CDR3 reads TGCGCCAGCAGCTTGGCCGCCTCGGGGAATGAGCAGTTCTTC. This sequence encodes CASSLAASGNEQFF.

The chain joins TRBV29-1 to TRBJ2-5; the match to TRBD1 covers 7 bases. V was pared by 6 bases and J by 5 bases, with 9 bases of the junction left unmatched. Per the germline V gene, CDR1 is SQVTM and CDR2 is ANQGSEA. The CDR3 is 13 amino acids. The CDR3 reads CSVGHRGGETQYF. The DNA for the CDR3 is TGCAGCGTCGGTCACAGGGGCGGTGAGACCCAGTACTTC. Supplemented by reference TRBV29-1 and TRBJ2-5, the full variable domain reads SAVISQKPSRDICQRGTSLTIQCQVDSQVTMMFWYRQQPGQSLTLIATANQGSEATYESGFVIDKFPISRPNLTFSTLTVSNMSPEDSSIYLCSVGHRGGETQYFGPGTRLLVL.

V gene TRBV28 combines with J gene TRBJ1-2; weak D call: TRBD1 (6 bases). The CDR3 totals 13 residues. The germline gives CDR1 MDHEN, CDR2 SYDVKM. The V end was cut by 6 bases, the J end by 8 bases, with 16 bases between. The CDR3 DNA reads TGTGCCAGCAGATATAGGACAGTTCTCGGCTACACCTTC. Its translation: CASRYRTVLGYTF.

The chain couples TRBV25-1 to TRBJ1-2; 7 nucleotides line up with TRBD1. CDR1 MGHDK and CDR2 SYGVNS come from the germline V gene. CDR3 length equals 15 residues. Trimming removed 4 bases from V and 7 bases from J; junction bases left unmatched: 12. The CDR3 loop reads CASSGIDRVKPGYTF. CDR3 coding DNA: TGTGCCAGCAGTGGGATTGACAGGGTCAAGCCTGGCTACACCTTC.

This clone has a handful of counts. The V and J genes are TRBV5-6 and TRBJ1-1, with no clear D. The ends were cut back, 7 bases at V and 4 bases at J, with 8 bases in the middle. CDR3 length: 11 amino acids. The germline gives CDR1 SGHDT, CDR2 YYEEEE. CDR3 sequence: CASGRFTEAFF. CDR3 coding DNA: TGTGCCAGCGGCCGGTTCACTGAAGCTTTCTTT.

This clone was seen once. This chain links TRBV6-7 with TRBJ1-3, with D perhaps TRBD1 (5 bases). TRBV6-7 is marked as an open reading frame, function uncertain. The V end was cut by 2 bases, the J end by 0 bases, with 17 bases between. The CDR3 loop spans 18 amino acids. For the CDR3, the DNA is TGTGCCAGCAGTTACGAGGAGGACCAGGGCTTCTCTGGAAACACCATATATTTT. Residues: CASSYEEDQGFSGNTIYF.

V usage is TRBV11-2 and J usage is TRBJ2-7; D is ambiguous. CDR3 length equals 13 residues. V lost 7 bases to trimming and J lost 7 bases, with 17 bases between them. Looked up from germline, CDR1 is SGHAT and CDR2 is FQNNGV. The DNA of the CDR3 is TGTGCCAGCAATAGGCAGCCTGGCTCTGAGCAGTACTTC. Amino acids: CASNRQPGSEQYF.

The chain has TRBV2 and TRBJ2-5; 13 bases align to TRBD2. The end of the DNA aligns better with TRBJ2-7, so the J call may be wrong. Germline V gene data show CDR1 as SNHLY and CDR2 as FYNNEI. CDR3 length: 14 residues. The CDR3 here is CASLGTSGTYEQYF. For the CDR3, the DNA is TGTGCCAGCCTCGGGACTAGCGGGACCTACGAGCAGTACTTC.

The genes are TRBV7-8 and TRBJ2-1, with D possibly being TRBD2 (6 bases). There are 16 residues in the CDR3. V shed 5 bases and J shed 7 bases, with 21 bases lying between them. Germline CDR1 reads SGHVS; CDR2 reads FQNEAQ. The CDR3 spells CASSPPNFSGRNEQFF. CDR3 nucleotides: TGTGCCAGCAGCCCCCCCAATTTTAGCGGAAGAAATGAGCAGTTCTTC. The full variable domain, in which reference TRBV7-8 and TRBJ2-1 provide the parts outside the CDR3, is GAGVSQSPRYKVAKRGQDVALRCDPISGHVSLFWYQQALGQGPEFLTYFQNEAQLDKSGLPSDRFFAERPEGSVSTLKIQRTQQEDSAVYLCASSPPNFSGRNEQFFGPGTRLTVL.

The chain recombines TRBV7-8 with TRBJ1-1; no firm D call. The CDR3 loop spans 15 amino acids. Per the germline V gene, CDR1 is SGHVS and CDR2 is FQNEAQ. Trimming removed 2 bases from V and 0 bases from J, with 10 bases in between. The CDR3, as DNA: TGTGCCAGCAGCTTACGCCGAAATCTGAACACTGAAGCTTTCTTT. Protein product: CASSLRRNLNTEAFF.

This clone was picked up many times. The rearrangement joins TRBV14 to TRBJ2-4, with TRBD2 matching over 10 bases. With 1 base clipped from V and 7 bases from J, the junction kept 16 bases outside the gene matches. The germline CDR1 and CDR2 sequences are SGHDN and FVKESK. This CDR3 region has 19 residues. In nucleotides, the CDR3 is TGTGCCAGCAGCCAAGCCTGGGGGCAGCCGGGACTAGCGAGGAACATTCAGTACTTC. Its protein is CASSQAWGQPGLARNIQYF. The full variable domain, completed using reference TRBV14 and TRBJ2-4, is EAGVTQFPSHSVIEKGQTVTLRCDPISGHDNLYWYRRVMGKEIKFLLHFVKESKQDESGMPNNRFLAERTGGTYSTLKVQPAELEDSGVYFCASSQAWGQPGLARNIQYFGAGTRLSVL.

Only a few counts were recorded for this clone. V is TRBV11-3 and J is TRBJ2-3; 7 bases map to TRBD2. Germline V gene lookup returns CDR1 SGHNT and CDR2 YENEEA. J was trimmed by 0 bases and V by 9 bases; bases with no gene match: 15. There are 17 residues in the CDR3. The CDR3 DNA follows: TGTGCCAGTTACTTAGCGGGCGGAAACTCTAGCACAGATACGCAGTATTTT. As protein: CASYLAGGNSSTDTQYF.